The next 3 T cell receptor beta chains were all read from a single sample in a study of neurological immune-mediated disorders. As to time point: longitudinal time-point 1 (baseline). MiXCR was run by TCRdb on the 5' RACE reads, yielding one entry per CDR3 protein. The data hold 35,000 to 45,000 distinct CDR3 sequences, with roughly 3.1% observed a single time. Sequences were obtained from PBMCs. Receptors originate from a woman aged 60-70 years with multiple sclerosis.

This clonotype is termed medium-sized. The chain combines TRBV5-5 with TRBJ1-5, with D unclear. Deletions cut 0 bases from V and 0 bases from J, with 4 bases between. Germline values: CDR1 SGHKS, CDR2 YYEKEE (reference sequence). The CDR3 has 14 amino acids. Here the CDR3 reads CASSLGHSNQPQHF. CDR3 coding DNA: TGTGCCAGCAGCTTGGGGCATAGCAATCAGCCCCAGCATTTT.

This clonotype was detected many times. This chain uses TRBV5-1 with TRBJ2-3; no clear D. Germline-derived CDR1 and CDR2 are SGHRS and YFSETQ. Trimming cost V 6 bases and J 0 bases, with 11 bases left between them. The length of the CDR3 is 14 residues. The CDR3 protein is CASTQSSSTDTQYF. The CDR3 DNA reads TGCGCCAGCACACAGTCGTCTAGCACAGATACGCAGTATTTT.

This clonotype occurred a few times. The conserved phenylalanine or tryptophan normally closing the CDR3 is absent here, so this likely arose from a read error. The rearrangement links TRBV25-1 to TRBJ1-2; D not resolved. Trimming took 4 bases from V and 8 from J, leaving 8 bases between them. The germline V gene has CDR1 MGHDK and CDR2 SYGVNS. This CDR3 contains 11 residues. The CDR3 DNA is TGTGCCAGCAGTGTCAGTGGCGGCTACACCAAC. Its protein is CASSVSGGYTN.